The 2 T cell receptor beta chains below were found in one sample sequenced in a study of T cells in Graves' hyperthyroidism and ophthalmopathy. The TCR beta CDR3 regions underwent amplification using RNA transcripts as the source. During a first-round RT-PCR of the TCR CDR3, the HTBI primer set was used. TCRdb itself ran the multiplex PCR reads through MiXCR, one entry per CDR3 protein. The profile shows 200,000 to 250,000 distinct CDR3 sequences, about 17% of them singletons. Input material: blood. The receptors originated from a woman aged 18-29 years with Graves' ophthalmopathy.

In its sample, this clonotype was seen many times. This chain uses TRBV27 with TRBJ2-7; perhaps D is TRBD1 or TRBD2 (5 bases each). The CDR3 runs 14 residues. CDR1 and CDR2 (germline): MNHEY, SMNVEV (reference sequence). Trimming removed 4 bases from V and 3 bases from J, with 13 bases in between. The CDR3 DNA reads TGTGCCAGCAGTTCCTATGAGGGGTTCTACGAGCAGTACTTC. Protein product: CASSSYEGFYEQYF.

This clonotype came up once. The rearrangement joins TRBV2 to TRBJ1-2; D is unclear. Germline CDR1 is SNHLY and CDR2 is FYNNEI. The CDR3 consists of 13 residues. Trimming took 7 bases from V and 8 from J, leaving 17 bases between them. CDR3 nucleotides: TGTGCCAGCACGGACGGCTTCGGAGGAGGCTACACCTTC. This gives the protein CASTDGFGGGYTF.